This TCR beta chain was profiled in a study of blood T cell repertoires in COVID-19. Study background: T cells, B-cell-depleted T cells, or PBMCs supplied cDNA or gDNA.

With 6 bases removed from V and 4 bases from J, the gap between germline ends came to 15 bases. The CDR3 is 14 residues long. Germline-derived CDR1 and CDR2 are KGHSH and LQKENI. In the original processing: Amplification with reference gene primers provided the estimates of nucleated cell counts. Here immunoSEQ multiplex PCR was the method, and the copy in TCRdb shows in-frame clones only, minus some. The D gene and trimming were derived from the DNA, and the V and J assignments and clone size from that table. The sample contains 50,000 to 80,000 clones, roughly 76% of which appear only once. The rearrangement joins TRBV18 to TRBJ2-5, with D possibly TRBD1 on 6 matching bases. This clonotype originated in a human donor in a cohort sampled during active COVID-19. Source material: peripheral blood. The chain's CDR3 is CASSPGTPAETQYF. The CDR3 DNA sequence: TGTGCCAGCTCCCCCGGGACACCGGCAGAGACCCAGTACTTC. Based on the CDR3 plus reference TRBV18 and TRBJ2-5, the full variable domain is NAGVMQNPRHLVRRRGQEARLRCSPMKGHSHVYWYRQLPEEGLKFMVYLQKENIIDESGMPKERFSAEFPKEGPSILRIQQVVRGDSAAYFCASSPGTPAETQYFGPGTRLLVL.